Listed below are T cell receptor beta chains from one sample, sequenced in a study of control samples from healthy donors and cancer patients. Sequenced by immunoSEQ multiplex PCR; TCRdb stores in-frame clones only, minus some. The sample yields 150,000 to 200,000 clones, about 94% seen once. The source material was PBMCs. These receptors were collected from a man in his sixties with colorectal cancer. Each CDR3 is given with its conserved first and last residue.

>TRBV9|TRBJ1-4
CASSTQGATNEKLFF
>TRBV5-1|TRBJ1-1
CASSRTSSKRDTEAFF
>TRBV18|TRBJ2-5
CASSRGPETQYF
>TRBV4-1|TRBJ1-1
CVSSIRGGTEAFF
>TRBV7-9|TRBJ1-6
CASSYGPHSPLHF
>TRBV25-1|TRBJ1-1
CASSEYNRPGTEAFF
>TRBV18|TRBJ2-7
CASSPLQGDNEQYF
>TRBV24-1|TRBJ2-3
CATSGFSLARGGAICTDTQYF
>TRBV27|TRBJ2-7
CASSLWGQGRYEQYF
>TRBV4-1|TRBJ2-1
CASSQQGLLIEQFF
>TRBV9|TRBJ2-3
CASSVRGQGGPDTQYF
>TRBV6-6|TRBJ1-2
CASSLQGVVNYGYTF
>TRBV7-2|TRBJ1-2
CASSLATGTRFYGYTF
>TRBV9|TRBJ2-6
CASSIGSGANVLTF
>TRBV5-6|TRBJ2-7
CASSFYGGGNSYEQYF
>TRBV3-1/TRBV3-2|TRBJ2-5
CASSRDDRGTQYF
>TRBV5-1|TRBJ2-5
CASSLGVTSGREETQYF
>TRBV19|TRBJ1-3
CASSIGINSGNTIYF
>TRBV9|TRBJ2-5
CASSVSSAGETQYF
>TRBV5-4|TRBJ2-7
CASSRTVSTYEQYF
>TRBV4-1|TRBJ1-3
CASSQGVLGASGNTIYF
>TRBV5-1|TRBJ2-3
CASSLQGGVSDTQYF
>TRBV3-1/TRBV3-2|TRBJ2-4
CASSQRQKVAKNIQYF
>TRBV18|TRBJ2-7
CASSLDRVAYEQYF
>TRBV3-1/TRBV3-2|TRBJ2-2
CASSHLDLNTGELFF
>TRBV6-2/TRBV6-3|TRBJ2-3
CASSYGDTQYF
>TRBV7-2|TRBJ1-1
CASSPSWGTQGASEAFF
>TRBV4-1|TRBJ1-4
CASSQDPQGTTNEKLFF
>TRBV2|TRBJ2-5
CASSRQSSETQYF